These 14 T cell receptor beta chains were all obtained from the same sample, sequenced in a study of post-analysis software for immune sequencing data (dated by TCRdb to the mid-2010s). Summary of the overall study and its limitations: Significantly higher frequencies in patients than in controls were found for roughly 5 TRBV segments, including TRBV5-6, TRBV5-1 and TRBV20-1.

The antigens these receptors bind are not known. The library was obtained by PCR. Instrument used: Illumina HiSeq 2500. Unique molecular identifiers were incorporated into TCR beta cDNA libraries to reduce PCR and sequencing biases. TCRdb redid the processing of the public reads, applying fastp at Q25 and MiXCR, and retained in-frame beta chains. CDR3 protein sequences are deduplicated, and each keeps its most common genes and DNA. The table for this sample lists 800,000 to 950,000 distinct CDR3 sequences; approximately 53% of them were counted only once. The ten largest clones capture approximately 4.5% of the sample. Sequenced sample: blood. These TCRs come from a girl between 10 and 17 years old with multiple sclerosis.

This sequence joins TRBV29-1 and TRBJ2-5; TRBD1 is a possible D gene (5 bases). Near its end, the DNA agrees better with TRBJ2-7, so the J call may be wrong. The CDR3 consists of 12 residues. Germline loops: CDR1 SQVTM, CDR2 ANQGSEA. For the CDR3, the DNA is TGCAGCGTTGGGCAGGGCTTCCACGAGCAGTACTTC. This gives the protein CSVGQGFHEQYF.

The J gene is TRBJ1-5, the V gene TRBV5-1; 8 bases are shared with TRBD1. V lost 4 bases to trimming and J lost 4 bases; unmatched junction nucleotides: 4. The CDR3 loop spans 14 amino acids. Germline loops: CDR1 SGHRS, CDR2 YFSETQ. This chain's CDR3 is CASSNGQGNQPQHF. In DNA, the CDR3 is TGCGCCAGCAGCAACGGACAGGGTAATCAGCCCCAGCATTTT.

The chain couples TRBV7-9 to TRBJ2-1; D remains ambiguous. V was clipped by 5 bases and J by 3 bases, with 17 bases between them. Germline CDR1 SEHNR, CDR2 FQNEAQ (reference sequence). This CDR3 spans 16 amino acids. CDR3 region: CASSNLPAGDYNEQFF. CDR3 DNA: TGTGCCAGCAGCAACTTGCCCGCCGGAGACTACAATGAGCAGTTCTTC.

This sequence joins TRBV7-2 and TRBJ1-4; 8 bases line up with TRBD1. CDR1 is SGHTA and CDR2 is FQGNSA in the germline V gene. The CDR3 has 16 amino acids. Germline trimming cut 2 bases from V and 1 base from J; bases unmatched to any gene: 3. The CDR3 loop is CASSLTTGGTNEKLFF. The CDR3 DNA reads as TGTGCCAGCAGCTTAACCACAGGGGGAACTAATGAAAAACTGTTTTTT.

The V call is TRBV7-2, the J call TRBJ2-3; TRBD1 agrees at 7 bases. Germline lookup yields CDR1 SGHTA and CDR2 FQGNSA. The CDR3 is 16 residues long. After removal of 1 base from V and 1 base from J, the junction contained 5 bases not matched to a gene. CDR3 sequence reads: CASSLGPGQRTDTQYF. In nucleotides, the CDR3 is TGTGCCAGCAGCTTAGGTCCGGGACAGCGCACAGATACGCAGTATTTT.

This clonotype was found a few times. The chain uses TRBV20-1 and TRBJ2-1, with D perhaps assigned TRBD1 or TRBD2 (5 bases each). CDR1 is DFQATT, CDR2 SNEGSKA, per germline (reference sequence). The CDR3 length is 16 residues. V was cut by 3 bases and J by 0 bases, with 15 bases left in between. CDR3 sequence: CSASPLGGSSYNEQFF. The DNA for the CDR3 is TGCAGTGCTAGCCCTCTTGGGGGAAGCTCCTACAATGAGCAGTTCTTC.

The table lists this clonotype with a few counts. The V call is TRBV3-1, the J call TRBJ2-1; D is undetermined. With 3 bases removed from V and 10 bases from J, the gap between germline ends came to 7 bases. CDR1 is LGHDT and CDR2 is YNNKEL in the germline V gene (reference sequence). This CDR3 contains 11 residues. The CDR3: CASSQTLEQFF. The CDR3 DNA is TGTGCCAGCAGCCAGACCCTAGAGCAGTTCTTC.

The chain has TRBV29-1 and TRBJ2-3, with D perhaps TRBD2 (6 bases). Germline CDR1 SQVTM, CDR2 ANQGSEA. There are 13 residues in the CDR3. V lost 7 bases, J lost 6 bases, and 17 bases lay in between. In DNA form, the CDR3 reads TGCAGCGCTGCGGGGCGACTGGTTGATACGCAGTATTTT. This sequence encodes CSAAGRLVDTQYF.

V and J are TRBV15 and TRBJ2-3; 10 bases line up with TRBD1. CDR3 size: 15 residues. CDR1 is LNHNV, CDR2 YYDKDF, per germline (reference sequence). V was clipped by 3 bases and J by 5 bases; unmatched bases: 5. The chain's CDR3 is CATSRGQGLVDTQYF. The CDR3 bases are TGTGCCACCAGCAGGGGACAGGGGTTGGTAGATACGCAGTATTTT.

This clonotype was counted a few times. J is TRBJ2-7 and V is TRBV12-3 or TRBV12-4, with 7 nucleotides matching TRBD1. The CDR3 has 15 amino acids. Unmatched junction bases numbered 8, after V lost 6 bases and J lost 0 bases. The chain's CDR3 is CASSRRQGLSYEQYF. In nucleotides, the CDR3 is TGTGCCAGCAGCCGAAGACAGGGCCTCTCCTACGAGCAGTACTTC.

The V gene is TRBV7-3, the J gene TRBJ2-1; TRBD2 matches at 7 bases. The CDR3 totals 15 residues. CDR1 is SGHTA, CDR2 FQGTGA, per germline. The ends lost 4 bases at V and 7 bases at J; junction bases unmatched: 10. The CDR3: CASSSHGTNLNEQFF. CDR3 in DNA: TGTGCCAGCAGCTCCCACGGGACTAATCTGAATGAGCAGTTCTTC.

This clonotype was counted between two and nine times. J is TRBJ2-3 and V is TRBV6-5, with a tentative D call TRBD1 (6 bases). The V end was cut by 0 bases, the J end by 2 bases, with 9 bases between. The CDR3 is 15 amino acids. Germline V lookup: CDR1 MNHEY, CDR2 SVGAGI. In DNA, the CDR3 is TGTGCCAGCAGTTACTCGAGGGGGAACACAGATACGCAGTATTTT. Encoded protein: CASSYSRGNTDTQYF.

This sequence joins TRBV7-9 and TRBJ2-6, with D maybe TRBD1 (6 bases). The CDR3 has 15 amino acids. Trimming cost V 5 bases and J 3 bases, with 11 bases left between them. Germline V CDR1 and CDR2: SEHNR, FQNEAQ (reference sequence). In DNA form, the CDR3 reads TGTGCCAGCAGCCCCACAGGGATTGGGGCCAACGTCCTGACTTTC. It is translated as CASSPTGIGANVLTF.

The rearrangement links TRBV5-4 to TRBJ2-3; D might be TRBD2 (6 bases). The length of the CDR3 is 13 residues. V gave up 0 bases and J gave up 4 bases, with 6 bases separating them. Germline V CDR1 and CDR2: SGHNT, YYREEE (reference sequence). CDR3 sequence: CASSLGEADTQYF. The CDR3 bases are TGTGCCAGCAGCTTGGGGGAGGCAGATACGCAGTATTTT.